Below are 9 T cell receptor beta chains sequenced from a single sample in a study of cytomegalovirus exposure and HLA in healthy donors. The PCR employed 60 Vbeta primers together with 13 Jbeta primers. Sequenced by immunoSEQ multiplex PCR; TCRdb stores in-frame clones only, minus some. The sample has 210,000 or so clones, around 76% seen once. The sample consisted of PBMCs. These receptors all come from a man younger than 35 in good health and CMV-seronegative.

This chain connects TRBV30 to TRBJ1-3, with TRBD1 identical over 8 bases. CDR1 and CDR2 (germline): GTSNPN, SVGIG (reference sequence). The CDR3 loop spans 16 amino acids. V shed 1 base and J 0 bases; nucleotides not matched to a gene: 5. CDR3 bases: TGTGCCTGGAGTGGCCCCGACAGGGGCTCTGGAAACACCATATATTTT. The encoded protein is CAWSGPDRGSGNTIYF. Based on the CDR3 plus reference TRBV30 and TRBJ1-3, the full variable domain is SQTIHQWPATLVQPVGSPLSLECTVEGTSNPNLYWYRQAAGRGLQLLFYSVGIGQISSEVPQNLSASRPQDRQFILSSKKLLLSDSGFYLCAWSGPDRGSGNTIYFGEGSWLTVV.

This clone appeared a few times. This chain joins TRBV9 and TRBJ2-1; tentatively, D is TRBD1 (5 bases). Trimming stripped 5 bases from V and 2 bases from J, with 20 bases between. CDR3 size: 17 residues. Looked up from germline, CDR1 is SGDLS and CDR2 is YYNGEE. The CDR3 loop reads CASSDKQGDIAYNEQFF. CDR3 nucleotides: TGTGCCAGCAGTGATAAACAAGGGGATATCGCCTACAATGAGCAGTTCTTC.

CDR3 in DNA: TGCAGCGTCCCGTTGGAGACCCAGTACTTC. This encodes CSVPLETQYF. The chain combines TRBV29-1 with TRBJ2-5; D is ambiguous. Per germline, CDR1 SQVTM and CDR2 ANQGSEA. The CDR3 sequence is 10 residues long. V lost 6 bases to trimming and J lost 5 bases, with 7 bases between them.

The genes are TRBV6-5 and TRBJ2-7; no definite D call. Trimming took off 3 bases at V and 0 bases at J, with 9 bases between the two ends. Per germline, CDR1 MNHEY and CDR2 SVGAGI. The CDR3 consists of 14 residues. The CDR3: CASSYTPSSYEQYF. The CDR3 nucleotides are TGTGCCAGCAGTTATACTCCGAGCTCCTACGAGCAGTACTTC.

This chain uses TRBV21-1 with TRBJ2-4; the table's D call, TRBD1, has no DNA check behind it. TRBV21-1 is shown as a pseudogene. The CDR3 has 15 residues. For the CDR3, the DNA is TGTGCCAGCAGCAAAGACAGGGGGGCCAAAAACATTCAGTACTTC. This translates into CASSKDRGAKNIQYF.

The chain joins TRBV28 to TRBJ1-1; TRBD1 matches at 7 bases. CDR3 size: 13 residues. V trimming: 8 bases; J trimming: 5 bases; junction bases outside the gene matches: 8. CDR1 and CDR2 (germline): MDHEN, SYDVKM. In DNA form, the CDR3 reads TGTGCCAGCGTCGGACAGGCGAAAACTGAAGCTTTCTTT. Translation gives CASVGQAKTEAFF.

V gene TRBV2 combines with J gene TRBJ2-1, with a weak D call TRBD2 (6 bases). The CDR3 covers 20 residues. Germline-derived CDR1 and CDR2 are SNHLY and FYNNEI. V was clipped by 2 bases and J by 0 bases, with 23 bases between them. Here the CDR3 DNA reads TGTGCCAGCAGTGAATGGGAAAGGCTAGCGACTGCCGTCTCCTACAATGAGCAGTTCTTC. This translates into CASSEWERLATAVSYNEQFF.

The J gene is TRBJ1-2, the V gene TRBV7-9; D remains unclear. This CDR3 region has 14 residues. In germline, CDR1 is SEHNR, CDR2 FQNEAQ (reference sequence). The ends were cut back, 7 bases at V and 7 bases at J, with 19 bases in the middle. CDR3 nucleotide sequence: TGTGCCAGCACCGCCGGAGGCGAATCAAGTGGCTACACCTTC. Protein product: CASTAGGESSGYTF.

The chain carries TRBV19 and TRBJ2-5; D is undetermined. The J call is in doubt because the DNA end fits TRBJ2-7 better. CDR1 and CDR2 from the germline V gene are LNHDA and SQIVND (reference sequence). The CDR3 contains 15 residues. In DNA, the CDR3 is TGTGCCAGTAGTATAGAGGCTAGTTCAACCTACGAGCAGTACTTC. Its protein product is CASSIEASSTYEQYF.